This TCR beta chain is drawn from a study of blood T cell repertoires in COVID-19. Study-wide background: Some COVID-19 samples were acute and others convalescent; all came from the United States, Italy and Spain.

What the recovered Cohort 3 donors had was two negative PCRs, clearance, or symptom resolution. Authors' processing steps: The assay estimated nucleated cells by amplifying reference gene primers. Using immunoSEQ multiplex PCR, the repertoire was profiled, and TCRdb retains in-frame clones only, with some absent. V, J and clone size are taken as reported in that table, and D and trimming were inferred from the DNA itself. The table includes roughly 230,000 clones, about 80% detected once. The germline CDR1 and CDR2 sequences are KGHDR and SFDVKD. Germline trimming cut 2 bases from V and 7 bases from J; bases unmatched to any gene: 9. This CDR3 has 16 amino acids.

The sample consisted of PBMCs or T cells enriched from blood (not recorded which). The sequence was collected from a man aged 50-59 years who had recovered from COVID-19. V and J are TRBV24-1 and TRBJ2-5; TRBD1 agrees at 10 bases. The CDR3 DNA reads as TGTGCCACCAGTGATTCCCCGGGACAGGGGTTAGCGACCCAGTACTTC. It specifies CATSDSPGQGLATQYF.